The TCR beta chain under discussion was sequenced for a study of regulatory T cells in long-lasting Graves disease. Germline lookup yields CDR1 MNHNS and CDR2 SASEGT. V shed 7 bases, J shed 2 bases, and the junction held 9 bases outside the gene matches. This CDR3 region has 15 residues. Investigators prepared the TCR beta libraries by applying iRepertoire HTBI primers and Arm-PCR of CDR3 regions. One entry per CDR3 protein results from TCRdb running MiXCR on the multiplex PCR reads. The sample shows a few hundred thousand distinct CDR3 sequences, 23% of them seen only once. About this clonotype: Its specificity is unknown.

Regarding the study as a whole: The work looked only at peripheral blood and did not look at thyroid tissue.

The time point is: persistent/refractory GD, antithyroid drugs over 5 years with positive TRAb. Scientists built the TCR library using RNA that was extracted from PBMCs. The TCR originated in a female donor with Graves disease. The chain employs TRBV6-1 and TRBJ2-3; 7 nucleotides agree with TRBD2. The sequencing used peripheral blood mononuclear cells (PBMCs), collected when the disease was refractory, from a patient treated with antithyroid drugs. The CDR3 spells CASMKGGSFTDTQYF. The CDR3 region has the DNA TGTGCCAGCATGAAGGGCGGGAGCTTCACAGATACGCAGTATTTT.